Shown below are 26 T cell receptor beta chains from a single sample sequenced in a study of prognosis after radiotherapy for stage I lung cancer. The genomic DNA TCR beta CDR3 region underwent two rounds of multiplex PCR. During first-round PCR, primers specific to each TRBV and TRBJ gene were used. In TCRdb, the multiplex PCR reads were re-called with MiXCR into one record per CDR3 protein. The repertoire includes roughly 15,000 distinct CDR3 sequences, roughly 45% of them detected once, and approximately 40% sits in the top ten. The sample consisted of PBMCs, taken before or after stereotactic body radiation therapy (not recorded which). All receptors derive from a donor at least 50 years old with non-small cell lung cancer.

This clonotype was picked up many times. The chain has TRBV19 and TRBJ1-2; D remains unclear. The CDR3 sequence is 14 residues long. Germline CDR1 is LNHDA and CDR2 is SQIVND (reference sequence). V lost 5 bases, J lost 3 bases, and 13 bases lay in between. CDR3: CASSPVRDYYGYTF. CDR3 sequence (DNA): TGTGCCAGTAGTCCCGTCCGCGACTACTATGGCTACACCTTC.

This clonotype is deemed large (0.1 to 1%). V is TRBV19 and J is TRBJ2-3; a possible D gene is TRBD2 (6 bases). Germline CDR1 is LNHDA and CDR2 is SQIVND (reference sequence). V was cut by 3 bases and J by 3 bases, with 7 bases left in between. This CDR3 has 13 amino acids. CDR3 sequence reads: CASSMGRTDTQYF. The CDR3 region has the DNA TGTGCCAGTAGTATGGGGAGGACAGATACGCAGTATTTT.

J is TRBJ2-7 and V is TRBV12-3 or TRBV12-4, with a weak D call TRBD2 (6 bases). The CDR3 loop spans 14 amino acids. V lost 5 bases and J lost 4, with 15 bases in between. The CDR3 sequence: CASSTTWGTYEQYF. Here the CDR3 DNA reads TGTGCCAGCAGTACGACCTGGGGGACTTACGAGCAGTACTTC.

This chain connects TRBV7-2 to TRBJ2-7; TRBD1 is a possible D gene (7 bases). The germline V gene encodes CDR1 SGHTA and CDR2 FQGNSA. The CDR3 spans 15 residues. The germline V and J ends were trimmed by 1 base and 3 bases, with 13 bases remaining between them. In DNA, the CDR3 is TGTGCCAGCAGCTTAGACAGGGGAGGAGGCTACGAGCAGTACTTC. This gives the protein CASSLDRGGGYEQYF.

This clonotype was observed many times. The J gene is TRBJ2-2, the V gene TRBV9; D not resolved. The CDR3 loop spans 13 amino acids. Between the trimmed V and J ends, which lost 1 base and 3 bases, there was a span of 4 bases. Germline V CDR1 and CDR2: SGDLS, YYNGEE. For the CDR3, the DNA is TGTGCCAGCAGCGTATGGGACACCGGGGAGCTGTTTTTT. Its translation is CASSVWDTGELFF.

This clonotype was detected many times. This chain links TRBV3-1 with TRBJ2-2; 11 nucleotides agree with TRBD1. J was trimmed by 6 bases and V by 1 base; bases with no gene match: 7. CDR3 length: 17 residues. Germline values: CDR1 LGHDT, CDR2 YNNKEL (reference sequence). For the CDR3, the DNA is TGTGCCAGCAGCCAAGTTCGGGGACAGGGGGGGTCCGGGGAGCTGTTTTTT. Translated, it gives CASSQVRGQGGSGELFF.

V and J are TRBV20-1 and TRBJ2-3; 7 nucleotides align to TRBD2. From germline, CDR1 is DFQATT and CDR2 SNEGSKA (reference sequence). Germline trimming cut 4 bases from V and 2 bases from J; bases unmatched to any gene: 3. The CDR3 spans 13 residues. The CDR3 coding sequence is TGCAGTGCTATCGGGGGGTTCACAGATACGCAGTATTTT. The encoded protein is CSAIGGFTDTQYF.

There are many counts of this clonotype. The V gene is TRBV19, the J gene TRBJ2-1; no clear D gene. With 2 bases removed from V and 9 bases from J, the gap between germline ends came to 8 bases. The V gene's germline CDR1 is LNHDA and CDR2 SQIVND (reference sequence). The CDR3 loop spans 12 amino acids. The CDR3 DNA reads as TGTGCCAGTAGTATAAGAGGTGGTGAGCAGTTCTTC. This gives the protein CASSIRGGEQFF.

The chain has TRBV2 and TRBJ2-1; D possibly corresponds to TRBD2 (6 bases). The CDR3 runs to 16 residues. V lost 4 bases, J lost 5 bases, and 18 bases lay in between. CDR1 SNHLY and CDR2 FYNNEI come from the germline V gene. The CDR3 spells CASSAQSSGLNNEQFF. The CDR3 DNA is TGTGCCAGCAGTGCCCAGTCTTCGGGACTTAACAATGAGCAGTTCTTC.

This clonotype was seen only once. The J gene is TRBJ1-1, the V gene TRBV6-2 or TRBV6-3; unclear D gene. Trimming stripped 9 bases from V and 2 bases from J, with 19 bases between. The CDR3 totals 15 residues. Germline values: CDR1 MNHEY, CDR2 SVGEGT. CDR3 bases: TGTGCCAGTCAAGCTGCAGCGTACGTCAACACTGAAGCTTTCTTT. It encodes CASQAAAYVNTEAFF.

This clonotype was seen ten or more times. The chain is built from TRBV12-3 or TRBV12-4 and TRBJ1-3, with 8 bases identical to TRBD1. The CDR3 length is 15 residues. Trimming removed 4 bases from V and 4 bases from J; junction bases left unmatched: 6. Written as DNA, the CDR3 is TGTGCCAGCAGTTCCCAGGGGGCGGGCGGAAACACCATATATTTT. It encodes CASSSQGAGGNTIYF.

V and J are TRBV12-3 or TRBV12-4 and TRBJ2-1, with TRBD1 matching 8 bases. V gave up 1 base and J gave up 8 bases; unmatched junction bases: 7. CDR3 length equals 15 residues. Written as DNA, the CDR3 is TGTGCCAGCAGTTTAGACGCAGGGGGCGGCGATGAGCAGTTCTTC. Translated, it gives CASSLDAGGGDEQFF.

About this clonotype: A much more abundant neighbour one base away suggests this may be a read error. This sequence joins TRBV5-1 and TRBJ2-5, with 10 bases lining up with TRBD2. V shed 0 bases, J shed 5 bases, and the junction held 7 bases outside the gene matches. Germline assignment: CDR1 SGHRS and CDR2 YFSETQ. This CDR3 contains 16 residues. This CDR3 is CASSLGPAGGPETQYF. As DNA, the CDR3 is TGCGCCAGCAGCTTGGGACCAGCGGGGGGGCCGGAGACCCAGTACTTC.

Concerning this clonotype: Given a far larger clone just one base away, this is likely a sequencing read error. V gene TRBV28 combines with J gene TRBJ2-1; D may be TRBD2 (6 bases). The length of the CDR3 is 13 residues. V lost 4 bases, J lost 6 bases, and 10 bases lay in between. Germline V gene lookup returns CDR1 MDHEN and CDR2 SYDVKM. The CDR3 reads CASSSGLSNEQFF. The CDR3 nucleotides are TGTGCCAGCAGTTCCGGACTATCCAATGAGCAGTTCTTC.

The J gene is TRBJ1-6, the V gene TRBV9; TRBD1 matches 8 bases. J gave up 7 bases and V 2 bases, and 8 bases lay outside the gene matches. CDR3 length: 16 amino acids. Per germline, CDR1 SGDLS and CDR2 YYNGEE. The CDR3: CASSVYDQGANSPLHF. DNA of the CDR3: TGTGCCAGCAGCGTTTATGATCAGGGGGCCAATTCACCCCTCCACTTT.

The rearrangement joins TRBV5-1 to TRBJ2-2; perhaps TRBD1 as D (6 bases). Deletions cut 4 bases from V and 3 bases from J, with 10 bases between. CDR3 length: 14 residues. CDR1 SGHRS and CDR2 YFSETQ come from the germline V gene. As DNA, the CDR3 is TGCGCCAGCAGCAGCCCAGGGGACACCGGGGAGCTGTTTTTT. This sequence encodes CASSSPGDTGELFF.

This clonotype was picked up many times. The rearrangement links TRBV2 to TRBJ2-5; D remains ambiguous. Deletions cut 7 bases from V and 2 bases from J, with 14 bases between. The CDR3 covers 14 residues. The germline CDR1 and CDR2 sequences are SNHLY and FYNNEI. CDR3 DNA sequence: TGTGCCAGCACCCTCAAAGCCCCACAAGAGACCCAGTACTTC. Translation: CASTLKAPQETQYF. Complete variable domain (other parts from reference TRBV2 and TRBJ2-5): EPEVTQTPSHQVTQMGQEVILRCVPISNHLYFYWYRQILGQKVEFLVSFYNNEISEKSEIFDDQFSVERPDGSNFTLKIRSTKLEDSAMYFCASTLKAPQETQYFGPGTRLLVL.

The chain has TRBV7-3 and TRBJ1-5; D remains ambiguous. CDR1 SGHTA and CDR2 FQGTGA come from the germline V gene. The CDR3 length is 14 residues. The V end lost 0 bases, the J end lost 6 bases, and 9 bases lay between the germline ends. This CDR3 is CASSLTRAGQPQHF. CDR3 DNA sequence: TGTGCCAGCAGCTTAACAAGGGCCGGTCAGCCCCAGCATTTT. Looking up the rest from reference TRBV7-3 and TRBJ1-5 gives the full variable domain: GAGVSQTPSNKVTEKGKYVELRCDPISGHTALYWYRQSLGQGPEFLIYFQGTGAADDSGLPNDRFFAVRPEGSVSTLKIQRTERGDSAVYLCASSLTRAGQPQHFGDGTRLSIL.

The chain has TRBV2 and TRBJ2-7; D gene ambiguous. CDR1 and CDR2 from the germline V gene are SNHLY and FYNNEI. V lost 10 bases to trimming and J lost 5 bases, with 24 bases between them. CDR3 length equals 15 residues. CDR3 DNA sequence: TGTGCCAAAAGTGAAGATAGCCAGACTCAGCACGAGCAGTACTTC. Translated, it gives CAKSEDSQTQHEQYF.

The chain carries TRBV6-2 or TRBV6-3 and TRBJ1-6; D gene unclear. Germline CDR1 reads MNHEY; CDR2 reads SVGEGT. Trimming stripped 5 bases from V and 7 bases from J, with 12 bases between. This CDR3 region has 14 residues. CDR3: CASSVWGDNSPLHF. The CDR3 bases are TGTGCCAGCAGTGTTTGGGGTGACAATTCACCCCTCCACTTT.

This clonotype occurred many times. J is TRBJ1-4 and V is TRBV4-3; a weak D match, TRBD1 (5 bases). Trimming shortened V by 4 bases and J by 10 bases, and 13 bases separated the two germline ends. From germline, CDR1 is LGHNA and CDR2 YSLEER. The CDR3 spans 13 residues. The CDR3 DNA reads as TGCGCCAGCAGCCGCGTCGATGGGGCAAAACTGTTTTTT. Translation gives CASSRVDGAKLFF.

The rearrangement joins TRBV12-3 or TRBV12-4 to TRBJ2-3, with 12 nucleotides matching TRBD2. There are 20 residues in the CDR3. Trimming cost V 5 bases and J 2 bases; bases outside gene matches: 17. Here the CDR3 DNA reads TGTGCCAGCAGTCCACAGGGGGCTCTAGCGGGAGGGGGAAACACAGATACGCAGTATTTT. Translating gives CASSPQGALAGGGNTDTQYF.

This clonotype was observed a handful of times. The chain has TRBV18 and TRBJ1-1, with D possibly TRBD1 on 5 matching bases. The CDR3 runs to 13 residues. Trimming shortened V by 11 bases and J by 3 bases, and 16 bases separated the two germline ends. Germline V gene lookup returns CDR1 KGHSH and CDR2 LQKENI. CDR3 DNA sequence: TGTGCCTCTGTCAGGGAAATGGACACTGAAGCTTTCTTT. It encodes CASVREMDTEAFF.

This clonotype came up many times. The chain uses TRBV6-9 and TRBJ2-7, with TRBD2 matching 14 bases. Germline CDR1 MNHGY, CDR2 SVAAGI. Trimming took 3 bases from V and 2 from J; bases not matched to a gene: 12. CDR3 length: 19 amino acids. In DNA form, the CDR3 reads TGTGCCAGCAGTTACTCTCAGGGGACTAGCGGGAGCGTGGCCTACGAGCAGTACTTC. Translation gives CASSYSQGTSGSVAYEQYF.

By its share, this clonotype is medium-sized. The chain uses TRBV19 and TRBJ2-5; no clear D. From germline, CDR1 is LNHDA and CDR2 SQIVND (reference sequence). Trimming removed 2 bases from V and 2 bases from J, with 0 bases in between. This CDR3 has 11 residues. CDR3 residues: CASSIQETQYF. The CDR3 nucleotides are TGTGCCAGTAGTATACAAGAGACCCAGTACTTC.

This clonotype has a count of ten or more. The J gene is TRBJ2-1, the V gene TRBV10-3; 11 nucleotides match TRBD2. Germline loops: CDR1 ENHRY, CDR2 SYGVKD. Germline trimming cut 4 bases from V and 8 bases from J; bases unmatched to any gene: 10. CDR3 size: 16 residues. CDR3 DNA sequence: TGTGCCATCAGTGGAGGTAGCGGGGGGGCGGAATATGAGCAGTTCTTC. Its translation: CAISGGSGGAEYEQFF.